These T cell receptor beta chains were read from a single sample in a study of blood T cell repertoires in COVID-19. Sequenced by immunoSEQ multiplex PCR; TCRdb stores in-frame clones only, minus some. Of about 200,000 clones in the sample, over 80% were seen once. Sequenced sample: PBMCs or T cells enriched from blood (not recorded which). The source of these receptors is a man under 40 who had recovered from COVID-19. Both conserved end residues are part of each CDR3. A D gene is named only where the DNA matches it firmly. A clone size is listed for some rows: how often the clone was seen (once, few, many), or a class if it is expanded.

d_gene,j_gene,abundance,v_gene,CDR3nt,CDR3aa
TRBD1,TRBJ1-4,once,TRBV19,TGTGCCAGTAGAAGGGACGCCGGGACAGGGCCGAGGGAACTGTTTTTT,CASRRDAGTGPRELFF
NA,TRBJ2-3,NA,TRBV5-1,TGCGCCAGCAGCTTACAGGGAACCACAGATACGCAGTATTTT,CASSLQGTTDTQYF
NA,TRBJ2-7,NA,TRBV4-1,TGCGCCAGCAGCCCTCGGGATGAAACAGACCTGGAGGTCGAGCAGTACTTC,CASSPRDETDLEVEQYF
TRBD1,TRBJ1-6,few,TRBV5-5,TGTGCCAGCAGCTTAACCGGGACAGTGAGCTCCTATAATTCACCCCTCCACTTT,CASSLTGTVSSYNSPLHF
TRBD1,TRBJ1-1,NA,TRBV24-1,TGTGCCACCAGTGATTCGACAGGGGCCACTGAAGCTTTCTTT,CATSDSTGATEAFF
NA,TRBJ1-1,NA,TRBV7-6,TGTGCCAGCAGTTCGAACAGGGCTGAAGCTTTCTTT,CASSSNRAEAFF
NA,TRBJ1-6,NA,TRBV19,TGTGCCAGTAGTATACCCCGGACAGAAAGATATAATTCACCCCTCCACTTT,CASSIPRTERYNSPLHF
TRBD2,TRBJ2-1,NA,TRBV30,TGTGCCTGGAGCTTAGCGGGGAATCGTGAGCAGTTCTTC,CAWSLAGNREQFF
NA,TRBJ2-1,NA,TRBV7-9,TGTGCCAGCGGAAGGACTACCTCCTACAATGAGCAGTTCTTC,CASGRTTSYNEQFF
TRBD1,TRBJ2-1,once,TRBV13,TGTGCCAGCAGCTCCGGGACAGGGGGCCCCAATGAGCAGTTCTTC,CASSSGTGGPNEQFF
TRBD2,TRBJ2-4,NA,TRBV5-4,TGTGCCAGCAGCAGGGGACTAGCGGAGGTTCAGTACTTC,CASSRGLAEVQYF
TRBD1,TRBJ1-5,NA,TRBV6-2/TRBV6-3,TGTGCCAGCAGTGGGACAGGGCCTCAGCCCCAGCATTTT,CASSGTGPQPQHF
NA,TRBJ1-3,NA,TRBV19,TGTGCCAGTAGCTTACTGATCTCTGGAAACACCATATATTTT,CASSLLISGNTIYF
NA,TRBJ2-3,NA,TRBV3-1/TRBV3-2,TGTGCCAGCAGCCAACTAAGTACGGGAGATACGCAGTATTTT,CASSQLSTGDTQYF
NA,TRBJ2-1,NA,TRBV7-8,TGTGCCAGCAAACACCCAGGGTCCTACAATGAGCAGTTCTTC,CASKHPGSYNEQFF
TRBD1,TRBJ1-3,NA,TRBV6-2/TRBV6-3,TGTGCCAGCAGTTACGGGGGCAGGGGGTTTGGAAACACCATATATTTT,CASSYGGRGFGNTIYF
TRBD1,TRBJ2-2,NA,TRBV7-2,TGTGCCAGCAGACCGGACAGGGCGACACTGACCGGGGAGCTGTTTTTT,CASRPDRATLTGELFF
NA,TRBJ2-7,NA,TRBV21-1,TGTGCCAGCAGCAATGGAAACAGTACCTACGAGCAGTACTTC,CASSNGNSTYEQYF
NA,TRBJ2-7,NA,TRBV7-8,TGTGCCAGCAGCCTAGATGTCCGGCAGTACTTC,CASSLDVRQYF
NA,TRBJ1-2,NA,TRBV5-6,TGTGCCAGCAGTACGGGGGACTATGGCTACACCTTC,CASSTGDYGYTF
NA,TRBJ1-1,NA,TRBV2,TGTGCCAGCACCTCGGGTGGGTACACTGAAGCTTTCTTT,CASTSGGYTEAFF
NA,TRBJ1-2,NA,TRBV9,TGTGCCAGCAGCGTAGCTGACGGGGGAAACTATGGCTACACCTTC,CASSVADGGNYGYTF
TRBD2,TRBJ2-7,NA,TRBV4-3,TGCGCCAGCAGCCTTATGTTTGCGGGACTAGTTGTCTACGAGCAGTACTTC,CASSLMFAGLVVYEQYF
NA,TRBJ2-5,NA,TRBV29-1,TGCAGCGTGAGTTCGGGGCAAGAGACCCAGTACTTC,CSVSSGQETQYF
TRBD2,TRBJ2-5,NA,TRBV7-2,TGTGCCAGCAGGGTAGCGGGGGGCGGGGAGACCCAGTACTTC,CASRVAGGGETQYF
TRBD2,TRBJ2-7,NA,TRBV6-5,TGTGCCAGCAGTCCTCTAGCGGGGGATACCTACGAGCAGTACTTC,CASSPLAGDTYEQYF
NA,TRBJ2-5,NA,TRBV10-3,TGTGCCATCAGTGATGATGCGGCGGAGCAAGAGACCCAGTACTTC,CAISDDAAEQETQYF
NA,TRBJ2-3,NA,TRBV28,TGTGCCAGCAGTTTATCGGGGCGGCGGGAACATACGCAGTATTTT,CASSLSGRREHTQYF
NA,TRBJ1-1,NA,TRBV6-5,TGTGCCAGCAGTTACTCGAGGCAGGGATGGACTGAAGCTTTCTTT,CASSYSRQGWTEAFF
NA,TRBJ1-1,NA,TRBV6-5,TGTGCCAGCAGGCGAAAGGGGTACACTGAAGCTTTCTTT,CASRRKGYTEAFF
TRBD1,TRBJ1-1,NA,TRBV6-2/TRBV6-3,TGTGCCAGCAGCTCCCACAGGGGGATGAACACTGAAGCTTTCTTT,CASSSHRGMNTEAFF
NA,TRBJ1-3,NA,TRBV18,TGTGCCAGCTCACAAACCCCTCCTACCTCTTCTGGAAACACCATATATTTT,CASSQTPPTSSGNTIYF
TRBD2,TRBJ2-7,NA,TRBV2,TGTGCCAGCAGTGAGTTAGCGGGGGTCTCCTACGAGCAGTACTTC,CASSELAGVSYEQYF
NA,TRBJ2-1,NA,TRBV7-9,TGTGCCAGCAGCTCTCCTAATGAGCAGTTCTTC,CASSSPNEQFF
NA,TRBJ2-7,NA,TRBV7-8,TGTGCCAGCAGCTCTCACCCGGGACTGCGTTCGACTACGCTACCCTACGAGCAGTACTTC,CASSSHPGLRSTTLPYEQYF
NA,TRBJ1-5,few,TRBV7-8,TGTGCCAGCAGCTTAAACCCACAGTTTGATAGCAATCAGCCCCAGCATTTT,CASSLNPQFDSNQPQHF
NA,TRBJ1-1,NA,TRBV19,TGTGCCAGTGTGGCAGCCCTCGAGGGAGACACTGAAGCTTTCTTT,CASVAALEGDTEAFF
TRBD2,TRBJ2-1,NA,TRBV9,TGTGCCAGCAGCGCGAGCGGGGGCTCCTACAATGAGCAGTTCTTC,CASSASGGSYNEQFF
TRBD1,TRBJ1-5,NA,TRBV30,TGTGCCTGGACTAAAGGTAGAGGGACAGGGAATCAGCCCCAGCATTTT,CAWTKGRGTGNQPQHF
TRBD1,TRBJ2-1,NA,TRBV4-2,TGTGCCAGCAGCCAAATCTTGGGACAGGGGCCGTTCTTC,CASSQILGQGPFF
NA,TRBJ1-5,NA,TRBV19,TGTGCCAGTAGTAACGGAGGGTACCAGCCCCAGCATTTT,CASSNGGYQPQHF
TRBD1,TRBJ1-5,NA,TRBV6-1,TGTGCCAGCAGTGAACTGGGTGGACAGGGGGCTCAGCCCCAGCATTTT,CASSELGGQGAQPQHF
TRBD2,TRBJ2-7,once,TRBV4-1,TGCGCCAGCAGCCTCCGAGCTGGGGCTAGCGGGAGGGTTTTCGAGCAGTACTTC,CASSLRAGASGRVFEQYF
NA,TRBJ2-5,NA,TRBV4-1,TGCGCCAGCAGCCAAGAATACGGAGAGACCCAGTACTTC,CASSQEYGETQYF
NA,TRBJ1-2,NA,TRBV21-1,TGTGCCAGCAGCAAAGCGAGTTGGGACAGGGGAAGTGATGGCTACACCTTC,CASSKASWDRGSDGYTF
TRBD2,TRBJ2-1,NA,TRBV6-2/TRBV6-3,TGTGCCAGCAGTTACAATCCGGGGGGTGAGCAGTTCTTC,CASSYNPGGEQFF
TRBD2,TRBJ2-1,once,TRBV24-1,TGTGCCACCAGTGCTGGGGGGGGGAGGGTCTCCTACAATGAGCAGTTCTTC,CATSAGGGRVSYNEQFF
TRBD2,TRBJ2-3,NA,TRBV6-4,TGTGCCATCCCTGGGCGGGAGAACCGGGTTAGCACAGATACGCAGTATTTT,CAIPGRENRVSTDTQYF
TRBD1,TRBJ1-1,NA,TRBV7-2,TGTGCCAGCAGCTTATGGGACAGGGGGTCGTACACTGAAGCTTTCTTT,CASSLWDRGSYTEAFF
NA,TRBJ1-3,NA,TRBV2,TGTGCCAGCAGTGAATCCCGGGTAACCTCTGGAAACACCATATATTTT,CASSESRVTSGNTIYF
NA,TRBJ2-7,NA,TRBV7-9,TGTGCCAGCAGCGGCTCGTATGAGCAGTACTTC,CASSGSYEQYF
TRBD1,TRBJ1-2,NA,TRBV4-1,TGCGCCAGCAGCCAGACCGGGACAGTGTATGGCTACACCTTC,CASSQTGTVYGYTF